This T cell receptor (beta chain) derives from a study of Ad26.COV2.S vaccination and SARS-CoV-2 variants. Study-wide background: Donor was one of the participants in the Ad26.COV2.S arm of the COV1001 trial.

Libraries were prepared by immunoSEQ multiplex PCR; TCRdb keeps only in-frame clonotypes and omits some of them. The sample has hundreds of thousands of clones, 89% seen once. The treatment is: about 20 received Ad26.COV2.S at low or high dose, single or two shots; about five received placebo; per-sample allocation not given. It was on day 63 after the first vaccine or placebo injection that samples were taken. Expression of Wuhan-strain SARS-CoV-2 spike came from the Ad26 vector that formed the vaccine. This clonotype was sampled from a person between 18 and 65 years old who received the Ad26.COV2.S COVID-19 vaccine or a placebo. The sequences come from peripheral blood, collected in a trial of Ad26.COV2.S vaccine versus placebo.

The CDR3 protein is CATKPNRGRNGYTF. Here the CDR3 DNA reads TGTGCCACCAAACCCAACAGGGGGCGGAATGGCTACACCTTC. V and J are TRBV24-1 and TRBJ1-2; 9 nucleotides match TRBD1. The CDR3 is 14 residues long. After removal of 8 bases from V and 6 bases from J, the junction contained 9 bases not matched to a gene. Germline V gene sequence: CDR1 KGHDR, CDR2 SFDVKD.